This T cell receptor (beta chain) was sequenced during a study of cytomegalovirus exposure and HLA in healthy donors. Points from the study as a whole: The authors later linked a missense DCLRE1C variant to TCR beta V- and J-gene trimming. It was reported in a later analysis that an Asian-associated ancestry cluster showed fewer N-insertions than the approximately 700-donor mean.

The ends were cut back, 0 bases at V and 4 bases at J, with 13 bases in the middle. CDR3 size: 15 residues. CDR1 and CDR2 (germline): SGHRS, YFSETQ. In the PCR, 60 Vbeta and 13 Jbeta primers were used. Assay: immunoSEQ multiplex PCR; the TCRdb copy retains only in-frame clones and omits some. The repertoire holds 150,000 to 200,000 clones, around 81% seen once, with about 2% in the top ten. Regarding this clone: The antigen is unknown.

This clonotype was sampled from a young woman in good health and CMV-seropositive. Specimen: PBMCs. The chain recombines TRBV5-1 with TRBJ1-1; the D gene is possibly TRBD1 (5 bases). The CDR3: CASSLVRGSSTEAFF. In nucleotides, the CDR3 is TGCGCCAGCAGCTTGGTTCGGGGGTCGAGCACTGAAGCTTTCTTT.